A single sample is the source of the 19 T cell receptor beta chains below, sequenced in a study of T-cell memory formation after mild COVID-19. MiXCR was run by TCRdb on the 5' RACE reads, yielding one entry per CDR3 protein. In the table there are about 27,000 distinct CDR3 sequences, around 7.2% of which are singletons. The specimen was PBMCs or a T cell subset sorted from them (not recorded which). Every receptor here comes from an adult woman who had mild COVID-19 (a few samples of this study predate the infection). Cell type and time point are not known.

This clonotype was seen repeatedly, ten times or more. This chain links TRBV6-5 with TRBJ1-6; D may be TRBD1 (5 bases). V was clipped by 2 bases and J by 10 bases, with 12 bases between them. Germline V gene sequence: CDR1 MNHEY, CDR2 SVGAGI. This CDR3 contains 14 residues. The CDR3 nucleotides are TGTGCCAGCAGTTACCGTCAGGGTTGGTCACCCCTCCACTTT. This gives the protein CASSYRQGWSPLHF.

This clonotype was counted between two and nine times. The CDR3 is CASRKITDTQYF. CDR3 DNA: TGTGCCAGCAGAAAAATCACAGATACGCAGTATTTT. The chain is built from TRBV12-3 or TRBV12-4 and TRBJ2-3, with D uncertain. There are 12 residues in the CDR3. Trimming left V 6 bases short and J 2 bases short, with 6 bases between.

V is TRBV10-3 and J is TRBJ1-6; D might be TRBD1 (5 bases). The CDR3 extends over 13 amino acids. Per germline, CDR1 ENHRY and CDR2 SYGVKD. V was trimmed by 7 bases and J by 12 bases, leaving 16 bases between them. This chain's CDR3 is CAITEGAGGPLHF. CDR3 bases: TGTGCCATCACCGAAGGGGCTGGGGGACCCCTCCACTTT.

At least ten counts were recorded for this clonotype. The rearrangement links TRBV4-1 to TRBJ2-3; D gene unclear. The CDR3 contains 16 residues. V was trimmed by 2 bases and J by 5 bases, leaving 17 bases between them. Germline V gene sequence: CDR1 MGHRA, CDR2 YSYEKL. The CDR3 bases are TGCGCCAGCAGCCAAACCATCCCGTCGTGGGGAGATACGCAGTATTTT. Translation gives CASSQTIPSWGDTQYF.

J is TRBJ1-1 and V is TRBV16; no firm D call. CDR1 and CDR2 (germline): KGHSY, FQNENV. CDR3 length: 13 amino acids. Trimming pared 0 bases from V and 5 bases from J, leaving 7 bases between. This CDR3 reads CASSQSMGTEAFF. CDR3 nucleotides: TGTGCCAGCAGCCAATCGATGGGAACTGAAGCTTTCTTT.

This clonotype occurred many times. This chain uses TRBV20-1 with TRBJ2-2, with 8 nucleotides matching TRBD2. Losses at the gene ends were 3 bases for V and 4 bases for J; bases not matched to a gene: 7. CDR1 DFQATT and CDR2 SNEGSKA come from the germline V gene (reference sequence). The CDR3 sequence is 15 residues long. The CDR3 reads CSARSGGRSTGELFF. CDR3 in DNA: TGCAGTGCTAGGTCTGGCGGGAGGAGCACCGGGGAGCTGTTTTTT.

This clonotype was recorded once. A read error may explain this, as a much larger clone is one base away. The CDR3 loop reads CSARDPYQGWSQPQHF. CDR3 in DNA: TGCAGTGCTAGAGATCCTTATCAGGGGTGGAGTCAGCCCCAGCATTTT. V gene TRBV20-1 combines with J gene TRBJ1-5, with D possibly TRBD1 on 6 matching bases. This CDR3 spans 16 amino acids. Germline V lookup: CDR1 DFQATT, CDR2 SNEGSKA (reference sequence). V was cut by 0 bases and J by 6 bases, with 18 bases left in between.

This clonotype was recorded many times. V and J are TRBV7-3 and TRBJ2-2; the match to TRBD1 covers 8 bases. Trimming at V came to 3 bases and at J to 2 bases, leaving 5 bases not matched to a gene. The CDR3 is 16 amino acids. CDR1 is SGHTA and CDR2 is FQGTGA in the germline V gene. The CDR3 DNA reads TGTGCCAGCAGCTTGGGCGGACAGGGAAACACCGGGGAGCTGTTTTTT. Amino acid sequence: CASSLGGQGNTGELFF.

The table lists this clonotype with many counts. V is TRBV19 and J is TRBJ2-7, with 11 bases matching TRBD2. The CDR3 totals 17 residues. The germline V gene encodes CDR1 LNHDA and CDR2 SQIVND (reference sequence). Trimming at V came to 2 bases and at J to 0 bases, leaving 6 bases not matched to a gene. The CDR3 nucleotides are TGTGCCAGTAGTATATCAACTAGCGGGGGACACTCCTACGAGCAGTACTTC. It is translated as CASSISTSGGHSYEQYF.

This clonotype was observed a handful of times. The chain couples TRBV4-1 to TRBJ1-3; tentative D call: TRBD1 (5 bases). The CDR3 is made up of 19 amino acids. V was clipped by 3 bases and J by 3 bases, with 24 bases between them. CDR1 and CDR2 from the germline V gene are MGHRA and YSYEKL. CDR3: CASSQDAGSRRLGGNTIYF. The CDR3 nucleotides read TGCGCCAGCAGCCAGGATGCAGGGAGTCGGAGGCTTGGTGGAAACACCATATATTTT.

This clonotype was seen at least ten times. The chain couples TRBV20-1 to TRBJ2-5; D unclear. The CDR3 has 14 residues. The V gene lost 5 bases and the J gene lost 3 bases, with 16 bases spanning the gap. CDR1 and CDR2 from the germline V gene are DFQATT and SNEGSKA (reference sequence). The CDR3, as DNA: TGCAGTGCTGCAAGCCGGGCCACTAAAGAGACCCAGTACTTC. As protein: CSAASRATKETQYF.

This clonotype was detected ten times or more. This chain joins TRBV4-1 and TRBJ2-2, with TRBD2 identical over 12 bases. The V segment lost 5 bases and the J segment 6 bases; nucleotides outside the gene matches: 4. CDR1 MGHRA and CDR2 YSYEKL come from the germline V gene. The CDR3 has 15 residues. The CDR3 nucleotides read TGCGCCAGCAGCACCGGGACTAGCGGGCCCGGGGAGCTGTTTTTT. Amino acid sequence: CASSTGTSGPGELFF.

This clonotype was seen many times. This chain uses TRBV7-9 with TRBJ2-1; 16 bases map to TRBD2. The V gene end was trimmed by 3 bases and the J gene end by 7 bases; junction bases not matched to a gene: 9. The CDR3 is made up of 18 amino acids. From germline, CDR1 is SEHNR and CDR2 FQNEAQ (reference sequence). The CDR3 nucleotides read TGTGCCAGCAGCTTGGCCCGCGGGACTAGCGGGAGGGCGAATGAGCAGTTCTTC. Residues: CASSLARGTSGRANEQFF.

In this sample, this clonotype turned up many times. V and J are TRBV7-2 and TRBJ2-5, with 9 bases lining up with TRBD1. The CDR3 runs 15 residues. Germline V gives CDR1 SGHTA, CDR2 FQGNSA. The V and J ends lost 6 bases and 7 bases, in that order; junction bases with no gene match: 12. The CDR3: CASRSLQGARVTQYF. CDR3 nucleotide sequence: TGTGCCAGCAGATCCTTACAGGGGGCGCGGGTGACCCAGTACTTC.

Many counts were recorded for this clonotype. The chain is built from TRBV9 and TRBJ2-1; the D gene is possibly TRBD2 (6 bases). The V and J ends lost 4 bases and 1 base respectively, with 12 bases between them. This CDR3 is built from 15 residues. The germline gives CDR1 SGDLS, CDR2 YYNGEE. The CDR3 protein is CASSPAGPSYNEQFF. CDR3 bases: TGTGCCAGCAGCCCAGCGGGTCCGTCCTACAATGAGCAGTTCTTC.

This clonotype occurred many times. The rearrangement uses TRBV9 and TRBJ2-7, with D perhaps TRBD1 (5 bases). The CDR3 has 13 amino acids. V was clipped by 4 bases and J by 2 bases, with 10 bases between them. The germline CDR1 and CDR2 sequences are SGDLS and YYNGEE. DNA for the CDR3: TGTGCCAGCAGCCCCCAAGGGGCCTACGAGCAGTACTTC. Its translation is CASSPQGAYEQYF.

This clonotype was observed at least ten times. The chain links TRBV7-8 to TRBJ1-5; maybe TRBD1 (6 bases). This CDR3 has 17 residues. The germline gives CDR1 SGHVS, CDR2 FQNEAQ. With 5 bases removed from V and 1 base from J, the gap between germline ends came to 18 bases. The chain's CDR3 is CASSLSLGGASNQPQHF. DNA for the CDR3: TGTGCCAGCAGCCTATCCCTTGGGGGGGCGAGCAATCAGCCCCAGCATTTT.

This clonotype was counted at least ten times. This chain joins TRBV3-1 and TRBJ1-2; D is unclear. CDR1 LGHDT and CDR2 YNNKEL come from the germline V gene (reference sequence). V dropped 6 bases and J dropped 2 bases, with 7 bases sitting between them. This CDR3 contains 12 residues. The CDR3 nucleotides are TGTGCCAGCAGGGACGGCAACTATGGCTACACCTTC. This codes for CASRDGNYGYTF. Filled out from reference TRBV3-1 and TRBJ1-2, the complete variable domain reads DTAVSQTPKYLVTQMGNDKSIKCEQNLGHDTMYWYKQDSKKFLKIMFSYNNKELIINETVPNRFSPKSPDKAHLNLHINSLELGDSAVYFCASRDGNYGYTFGSGTRLTVV.

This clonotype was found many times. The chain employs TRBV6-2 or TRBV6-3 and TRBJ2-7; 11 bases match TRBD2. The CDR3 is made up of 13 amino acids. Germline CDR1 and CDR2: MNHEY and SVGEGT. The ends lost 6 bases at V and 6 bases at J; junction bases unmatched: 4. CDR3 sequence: CASRGTSGGEQYF. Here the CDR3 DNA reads TGTGCCAGCAGAGGGACTAGCGGTGGCGAGCAGTACTTC.